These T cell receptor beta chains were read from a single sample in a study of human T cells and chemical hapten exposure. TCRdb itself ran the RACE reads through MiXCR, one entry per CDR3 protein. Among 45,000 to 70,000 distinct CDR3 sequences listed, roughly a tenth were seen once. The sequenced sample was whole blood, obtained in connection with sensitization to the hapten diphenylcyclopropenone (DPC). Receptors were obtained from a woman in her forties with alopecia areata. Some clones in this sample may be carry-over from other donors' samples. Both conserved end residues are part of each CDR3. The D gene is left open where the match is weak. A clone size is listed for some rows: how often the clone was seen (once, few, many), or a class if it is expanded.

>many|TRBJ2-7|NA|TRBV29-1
CSVLMNYEQYF
TGCAGCGTCCTAATGAACTACGAGCAGTACTTC
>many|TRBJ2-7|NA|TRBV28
CASSLIGQSSYEQYF
TGTGCCAGCAGTTTAATAGGACAGAGCTCCTACGAGCAGTACTTC
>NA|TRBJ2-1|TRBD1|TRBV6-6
CASSYTGTGGNNEQFF
TGTGCCAGCAGTTACACGGGGACAGGGGGGAACAATGAGCAGTTCTTC
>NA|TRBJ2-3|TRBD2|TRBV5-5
CASSSRGGEDTQYF
TGTGCCAGCAGCTCGCGGGGGGGCGAAGATACGCAGTATTTT
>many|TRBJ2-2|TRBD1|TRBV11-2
CASSFGEWTGGSGELFF
TGTGCCAGCAGCTTTGGGGAGTGGACAGGGGGCTCCGGGGAGCTGTTTTTT
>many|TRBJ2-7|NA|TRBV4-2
CASSQGPGDEQYF
TGTGCCAGCAGCCAAGGTCCGGGGGACGAGCAGTACTTC
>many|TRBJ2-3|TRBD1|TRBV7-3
CASSKTGTTSDTQYF
TGTGCCAGCAGCAAGACAGGGACCACTTCGGATACGCAGTATTTT
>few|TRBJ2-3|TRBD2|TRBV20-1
CSGSVTGTSGTDTQYF
TGCAGTGGCAGCGTCACCGGGACTAGCGGCACAGATACGCAGTATTTT
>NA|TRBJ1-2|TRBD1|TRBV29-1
CSVALGQYYGYTF
TGCAGCGTTGCCTTGGGACAGTACTATGGCTACACCTTC
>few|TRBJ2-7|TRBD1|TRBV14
CASSQKNTDRVLPHYEQYF
TGTGCCAGCAGCCAAAAGAATACGGACAGGGTATTACCCCACTACGAGCAGTACTTC
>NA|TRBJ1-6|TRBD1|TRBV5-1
CASRTGGSLDSPLHF
TGCGCCAGCCGGACAGGGGGCTCGTTGGATTCACCCCTCCACTTT
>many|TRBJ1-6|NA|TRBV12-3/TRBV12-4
CASSSGGGSGSYNSPLHF
TGTGCCAGCAGTTCCGGAGGAGGGTCGGGGTCCTATAATTCACCCCTCCACTTT
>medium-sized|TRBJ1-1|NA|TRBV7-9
CASSSPFDRTEAFF
TGTGCCAGCAGCTCTCCATTCGACAGGACTGAAGCTTTCTTT
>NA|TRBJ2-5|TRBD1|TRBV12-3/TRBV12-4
CASSSGQGVGETQYF
TGTGCCAGCAGTTCGGGACAGGGGGTGGGAGAGACCCAGTACTTC
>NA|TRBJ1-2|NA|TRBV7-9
CASSLVSPDYGYTF
TGTGCCAGCAGCTTAGTCAGCCCGGACTATGGCTACACCTTC
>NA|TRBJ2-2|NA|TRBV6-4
CASSDSVTNTGELFF
TGTGCCAGCAGTGACTCGGTTACGAACACCGGGGAGCTGTTTTTT
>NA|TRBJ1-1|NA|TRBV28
CASSDGGTEAFF
TGTGCCAGCAGTGACGGGGGTACTGAAGCTTTCTTT
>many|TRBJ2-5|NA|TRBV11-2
CASSLDQGEDRYQETQYF
TGTGCCAGCAGCTTAGATCAAGGGGAAGACAGATACCAAGAGACCCAGTACTTC
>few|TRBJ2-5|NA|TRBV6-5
CASSDSYGETQYF
TGTGCCAGCAGTGACTCCTACGGGGAGACCCAGTACTTC
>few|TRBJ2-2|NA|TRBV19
CASSRTGNGELFF
TGTGCCAGTAGCCGTACAGGGAACGGGGAGCTGTTTTTT
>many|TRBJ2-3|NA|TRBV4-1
CASSPRLSDTQYF
TGCGCCAGCAGCCCTAGACTTAGTGATACGCAGTATTTT
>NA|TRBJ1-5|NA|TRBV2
CASSADSSNQPQHF
TGTGCCAGCAGTGCTGACAGTAGCAATCAGCCCCAGCATTTT
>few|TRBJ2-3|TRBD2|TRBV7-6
CASSLAQRGGTDTQYF
TGTGCCAGCAGCTTAGCCCAGCGGGGGGGAACAGATACGCAGTATTTT
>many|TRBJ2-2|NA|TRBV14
CASSQVIGGELFF
TGTGCCAGCAGCCAGGTGATCGGCGGGGAGCTGTTTTTT
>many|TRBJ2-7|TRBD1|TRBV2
CASSVGTGGTYEQYF
TGTGCCAGCAGTGTCGGGACAGGGGGGACTTACGAGCAGTACTTC
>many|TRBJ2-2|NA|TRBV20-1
CSARDRTGNSNTGELFF
TGCAGTGCTAGAGATCGAACAGGGAATTCGAACACCGGGGAGCTGTTTTTT
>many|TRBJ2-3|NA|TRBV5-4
CASSPDTGTDTQYF
TGTGCCAGCAGCCCGGACACAGGCACAGATACGCAGTATTTT
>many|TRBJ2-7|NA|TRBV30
CAWSVRGGGTYEQYF
TGTGCCTGGAGTGTAAGGGGTGGTGGGACCTACGAGCAGTACTTC
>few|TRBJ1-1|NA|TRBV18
CATSQGWMNTEAFF
TGTGCCACCTCCCAAGGCTGGATGAACACTGAAGCTTTCTTT
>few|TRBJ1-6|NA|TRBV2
CASRPVLMAPLHF
TGTGCCAGCCGGCCCGTTCTAATGGCACCCCTCCACTTT
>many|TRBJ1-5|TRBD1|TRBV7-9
CASSSTGTAQPQHF
TGTGCCAGCAGCTCGACAGGGACAGCTCAGCCCCAGCATTTT
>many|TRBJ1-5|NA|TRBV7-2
CASSGNRGNQPQHF
TGTGCCAGCAGCGGGAACAGGGGCAATCAGCCCCAGCATTTT
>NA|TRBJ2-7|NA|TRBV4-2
CASSQEATDYEQYF
TGTGCCAGCAGCCAAGAAGCGACCGACTACGAGCAGTACTTC
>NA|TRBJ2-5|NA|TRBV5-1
CASSHTQETQYF
TGCGCCAGCAGCCACACACAAGAGACCCAGTACTTC
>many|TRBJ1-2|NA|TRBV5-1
CASSLAGKGGYTF
TGCGCCAGCAGCTTGGCGGGGAAAGGAGGCTACACCTTC
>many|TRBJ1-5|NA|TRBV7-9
CASSLVLQGGNQPQHF
TGTGCCAGCAGCTTAGTTCTGCAGGGTGGAAATCAGCCCCAGCATTTT
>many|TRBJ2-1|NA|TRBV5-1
CASSLDYNEQFF
TGCGCCAGCAGCTTGGATTACAATGAGCAGTTCTTC
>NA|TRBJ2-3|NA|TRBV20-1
CSAREWGRSTDTQYF
TGCAGTGCTAGGGAGTGGGGACGGAGCACAGATACGCAGTATTTT
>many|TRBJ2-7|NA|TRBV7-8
CASSKRGPTYEQYF
TGTGCCAGCAGCAAGAGGGGCCCTACCTACGAGCAGTACTTC
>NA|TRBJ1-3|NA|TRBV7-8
CASSLREQTGNTIYF
TGTGCCAGCAGCTTACGTGAACAGACGGGAAACACCATATATTTT
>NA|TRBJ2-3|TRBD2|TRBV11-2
CASSYLTSPSTDTQYF
TGTGCCAGCAGCTACCTGACTAGCCCGAGCACAGATACGCAGTATTTT
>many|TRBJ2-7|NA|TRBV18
CASSPRLTYEQYF
TGTGCCAGCTCACCCCGGCTAACCTACGAGCAGTACTTC
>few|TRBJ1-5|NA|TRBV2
CASSGHLHQPQHF
TGTGCCAGCAGTGGGCACCTTCATCAGCCCCAGCATTTT
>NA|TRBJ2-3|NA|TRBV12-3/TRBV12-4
CASRAAGSTDTQYF
TGTGCCAGCAGGGCGGCGGGTAGCACAGATACGCAGTATTTT
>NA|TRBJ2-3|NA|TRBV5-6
CASSFGSSTDTQYF
TGTGCCAGCAGCTTCGGGTCTAGCACAGATACGCAGTATTTT
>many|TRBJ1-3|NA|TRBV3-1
CASSQPYRFSGNTIYF
TGTGCCAGCAGCCAACCCTACAGATTCTCTGGAAACACCATATATTTT
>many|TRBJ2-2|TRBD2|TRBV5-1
CASSALAGVKTGELFF
TGCGCCAGCAGCGCCTTAGCGGGGGTAAAGACCGGGGAGCTGTTTTTT
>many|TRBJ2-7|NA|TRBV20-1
CSARGRLSYEQYF
TGCAGTGCTAGAGGCAGACTATCCTACGAGCAGTACTTC
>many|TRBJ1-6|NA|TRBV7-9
CASSLVRRTAGNSPLHF
TGTGCCAGCAGCTTAGTCCGCAGGACAGCCGGCAATTCACCCCTCCACTTT
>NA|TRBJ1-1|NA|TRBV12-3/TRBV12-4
CANVEREAFF
TGTGCCAACGTTGAAAGGGAAGCTTTCTTT
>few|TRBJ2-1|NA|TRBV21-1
CASSKDGSGVCNEQFF
TGTGCCAGCAGCAAAGATGGTAGCGGGGTATGCAATGAGCAGTTCTTC
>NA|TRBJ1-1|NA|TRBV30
CAWTIGSKNTEAFF
TGTGCCTGGACCATAGGATCGAAGAACACTGAAGCTTTCTTT
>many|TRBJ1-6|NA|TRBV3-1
CASSQGSTGGESPLHF
TGTGCCAGCAGCCAAGGGAGCACGGGGGGGGAATCACCCCTCCACTTT
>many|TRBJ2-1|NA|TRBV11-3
CASSSGGPDNEQFF
TGTGCCAGCAGCTCGGGGGGCCCCGACAATGAGCAGTTCTTC
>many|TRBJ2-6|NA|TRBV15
CATSRGAAEANVLTF
TGTGCCACCAGCAGAGGGGCCGCCGAGGCCAACGTCCTGACTTTC